This T cell receptor (beta chain) comes out of a study of T cells after yellow fever vaccination. This clonotype was recorded at least ten times. TCR cDNA, made by 5'RACE template switching, carried an added universal primer site and UMIs. From the 5' RACE reads, TCRdb called clonotypes with MiXCR, one entry per CDR3 protein. The sample includes roughly 99,000 distinct CDR3 sequences, 5.8% of them seen just once. V lost 5 bases, J lost 7 bases, and 6 bases stayed unmatched. CDR1 and CDR2 from the germline V gene are SGHAT and FQNNGV. CDR3 length equals 15 residues. The source material was CD8+ T cells sorted from PBMCs, sampled 10 days after the yellow fever booster vaccination. The receptor's source is a man aged 18 to 30 who received the YFV17D yellow fever vaccine. This chain links TRBV11-2 with TRBJ2-1; TRBD2 matches at 12 bases. CDR3 DNA: TGTGCCAGCAGCCTCCTAGCGGGGGGGGCTAATGAGCAGTTCTTC. It specifies CASSLLAGGANEQFF.